This T cell receptor beta chain was identified during a study of T cells after yellow fever vaccination. On the study more broadly: The SMART-Seq v4 Ultra Low Input method served to prepare the low-cell-number fractions.

Researchers made TCR cDNA using 5'RACE template switching, and this step added a universal primer site and UMIs. TCRdb recomputed calls from the 5' RACE reads with MiXCR, one row per CDR3 protein. This sample has about 300,000 distinct CDR3 sequences, with approximately 7% found just once. Deletions cut 8 bases from V and 0 bases from J, with 9 bases between. This CDR3 comprises 13 residues. Germline loops: CDR1 SGHAT, CDR2 FQNNGV. This clonotype was counted at least ten times. Its matching antigen is unknown. Whole-study findings and limits: The secondary response showed a weaker magnitude and a faster peak, day 5 versus 15.

The chain is built from TRBV11-2 and TRBJ2-3; perhaps TRBD2 as D (6 bases). This sequence was found in a man aged 18 to 35 who received the YFV17D yellow fever vaccine. Source: PBMCs, taken around 45 days after the first yellow fever vaccination. The CDR3 nucleotides are TGTGCCAGCCGCGGGGTTAGCACAGATACGCAGTATTTT. Its protein product is CASRGVSTDTQYF.